Each of the 10 T cell receptor beta chains below was sequenced from the same sample in a study of monozygotic twins with cystic fibrosis (dated by TCRdb to 2020 to 2022). The library was generated by the immunoSEQ multiplex PCR assay. The table was pulled from immuneACCESS by TCRdb, which kept in-frame rearrangements only. Such tables lose some clones; where checked, under half of the loss comes from unresolved V genes, and the rest has no known cause. This sample gives fewer than 30,000 clones in total; about 96% of them show up just once. Under 3% of the sample rests with the top ten. The source material was blood. These receptor sequences come from a girl under 10 years old with cystic fibrosis.

The chain has TRBV6-5 and TRBJ1-6; TRBD1 is a possible D gene (6 bases). The CDR3 loop spans 15 amino acids. The germline V gene encodes CDR1 MNHEY and CDR2 SVGAGI. Trimming took 4 bases from V and 5 from J, leaving 12 bases between them. CDR3 DNA sequence: TGTGCCAGCAGTTCCCGGACAGTTCATAATTCACCCCTCCACTTT. Protein sequence: CASSSRTVHNSPLHF.

The gene calls are TRBV28 and TRBJ1-2; no firm D call. The ends were cut back, 8 bases at V and 8 bases at J, with 15 bases in the middle. Germline V gene sequence: CDR1 MDHEN, CDR2 SYDVKM. The CDR3 consists of 12 residues. The CDR3 DNA sequence: TGTGCCAGCTCCTTTACCCAGAGGGGCTACACCTTC. Translating it yields CASSFTQRGYTF.

V is TRBV5-4 and J is TRBJ2-1; D may be TRBD2 (5 bases). CDR1 and CDR2 (germline): SGHNT, YYREEE (reference sequence). The CDR3 loop spans 14 amino acids. With 4 bases removed from V and 5 bases from J, the gap between germline ends came to 13 bases. CDR3 sequence: CASSAERRDNEQFF. The CDR3 nucleotides are TGTGCCAGCAGCGCAGAGCGGAGAGACAATGAGCAGTTCTTC.

The CDR3 nucleotides are TGTGCCAGCAGCCTAGATCGGACTAGCGGGAGGGCCAATGAGCAGTTCTTC. It encodes CASSLDRTSGRANEQFF. The chain recombines TRBV4-2 with TRBJ2-1, with 15 bases lining up with TRBD2. Germline V gene lookup returns CDR1 LGHNA and CDR2 YNFKEQ. The CDR3 consists of 17 residues. V trimming: 4 bases; J trimming: 6 bases; junction bases outside the gene matches: 7.

This clone was seen more than once but under ten times. This chain connects TRBV27 to TRBJ2-5; D is perhaps TRBD1 (5 bases). Germline CDR1 reads MNHEY; CDR2 reads SMNVEV (reference sequence). This CDR3 contains 14 residues. The V end was cut by 3 bases, the J end by 2 bases, with 10 bases between. The CDR3 nucleotides read TGTGCCAGCAGTTTCTTAGACAGTCAAGAGACCCAGTACTTC. Protein product: CASSFLDSQETQYF.

This chain connects TRBV7-6 to TRBJ1-2, with TRBD1 matching over 7 bases. CDR1 is SGHVS, CDR2 FNYEAQ, per germline. Trimming removed 2 bases from V and 8 bases from J; junction bases left unmatched: 8. This CDR3 is 14 amino acids long. In DNA, the CDR3 is TGTGCCAGCAGCTTAACAGGGGAAGACGAAGGCTACACCTTC. It translates to CASSLTGEDEGYTF.

The chain recombines TRBV30 with TRBJ1-4; no reliable D call. Trimming removed 3 bases at V and 6 bases at J, with 11 bases between. Per the germline V gene, CDR1 is GTSNPN and CDR2 is SVGIG (reference sequence). The CDR3 is 13 residues long. CDR3 amino acids: CAWRTNWDEKLFF. The CDR3 DNA sequence: TGTGCCTGGAGGACAAATTGGGATGAAAAACTGTTTTTT.

V gene TRBV10-1 combines with J gene TRBJ2-3; the match to TRBD2 covers 13 bases. CDR1 is WNHNN, CDR2 SYGVQD, per germline (reference sequence). The CDR3 runs 16 residues. V lost 10 bases, J lost 3 bases, and 10 bases stayed unmatched. The CDR3 nucleotides read TGCGCCATCCGGACTAGCGGGAGTGTTAGTACAGATACGCAGTATTTT. This sequence encodes CAIRTSGSVSTDTQYF.

V gene TRBV4-1 combines with J gene TRBJ1-5; D gene unclear. This CDR3 spans 14 amino acids. The germline V gene encodes CDR1 MGHRA and CDR2 YSYEKL. V gave up 4 bases and J gave up 7 bases, with 14 bases separating them. The CDR3, as DNA: TGCGCCAGCAGCCCCGAGTTTTTATCGCAGCCCCAGCATTTT. It encodes CASSPEFLSQPQHF.

This chain uses TRBV5-4 with TRBJ2-2; TRBD2 agrees at 8 bases. The CDR3 sequence is 17 residues long. After removal of 5 bases from V and 3 bases from J, the junction contained 12 bases not matched to a gene. The germline CDR1 and CDR2 sequences are SGHNT and YYREEE (reference sequence). The CDR3 DNA is TGTGCCAGCAGAGGGGGTAGCGGGAATTCATACACCGGGGAGCTGTTTTTT. Translation: CASRGGSGNSYTGELFF. The complete variable domain, with remaining parts taken from reference TRBV5-4 and TRBJ2-2, reads ETGVTQSPTHLIKTRGQQVTLRCSSQSGHNTVSWYQQALGQGPQFIFQYYREEENGRGNFPPRFSGLQFPNYSSELNVNALELDDSALYLCASRGGSGNSYTGELFFGEGSRLTVL.